This section outlines one TCR beta chain sequence together with its context. The sample originates from a study of blood T cell repertoires in COVID-19. Germline V CDR1 and CDR2: SQVTM, ANQGSEA. The CDR3 consists of 13 residues. With 2 bases clipped from V and 11 bases from J, the junction kept 11 bases outside the gene matches. Generated by immunoSEQ multiplex PCR, the TCRdb table keeps only in-frame clones and is missing some. The sample includes 150,000 to 200,000 clones, approximately 90% seen only once; the top ten take 3.5% to 5%. This chain joins TRBV29-1 and TRBJ1-1, with 7 nucleotides matching TRBD1. Source material: peripheral blood. The receptor comes from a woman in her thirties with acute or convalescent COVID-19. The chain's CDR3 is CSVERSTGKFAFF. CDR3 coding DNA: TGCAGCGTTGAAAGGTCGACAGGGAAGTTTGCTTTCTTT.